Listed below are T cell receptor beta chains from one sample, sequenced in a study of T cells in tuberculosis. TCRdb keeps only in-frame clones here, not all; method: immunoSEQ multiplex PCR. The data contain about 35,000 clones, approximately 90% of them singletons. The sample in question was PBMCs, obtained at tuberculosis diagnosis. The receptors originated from an adult with tuberculosis. The CDR3 runs from the conserved cysteine through the conserved F or W. A D gene is named only where the DNA matches it firmly. The listing skips clone size in some rows; elsewhere it reads once, few, many or a size class.

-,TRBV4-1,once,TRBJ1-2,TGCGCCAGCAGTCCAACGGGACTTGGCTACACCTTC,CASSPTGLGYTF
TRBD1,TRBV10-1,-,TRBJ2-2,TGCGCCAGCAGTTCCGGGACAGGGGACACCGGGGAGCTGTTTTTT,CASSSGTGDTGELFF
-,TRBV19,-,TRBJ1-1,TGTGCCAGTCGAGGGATGAACACTGAAGCTTTCTTT,CASRGMNTEAFF
TRBD1,TRBV7-2,-,TRBJ1-6,TGTGCCAGCAGCTCCGCGACAGGGCCGACAATTCCCCTCCACTTT,CASSSATGPTIPLHF
TRBD1,TRBV19,-,TRBJ1-5,TGTGCCAGTAGTATAGATCGAGCAGGGGGACAGCCCCAGCATTTT,CASSIDRAGGQPQHF
TRBD2,TRBV27,-,TRBJ2-2,TGTGCCAGCAGTTTATTAGGCCATAGCGGGAGGTCGAACACCGGGGAGCTGTTTTTT,CASSLLGHSGRSNTGELFF
TRBD1,TRBV6-4,-,TRBJ2-3,TGTGCCAGCAGTACGACAGGGGATACGCAGTATTTT,CASSTTGDTQYF
-,TRBV6-4,-,TRBJ2-3,TGTGCCAGCAGTGAAGCCCGAGATGGCACAGATACGCAGTATTTT,CASSEARDGTDTQYF
TRBD2,TRBV27,-,TRBJ2-5,TGTGCCAGCAGCGGAATTGGGACTAGCGGGTACCAAGAGACCCAGTACTTC,CASSGIGTSGYQETQYF
-,TRBV6-5,-,TRBJ2-1,TGTGCCAGCAGTTACTCCAGGGGTTGGTACAATGAGCAGTTCTTC,CASSYSRGWYNEQFF
TRBD2,TRBV7-3,-,TRBJ2-3,TGTGCCAGCAGCCCTTCTAGCGGGAGAGGGCCAGATACGCAGTATTTT,CASSPSSGRGPDTQYF
TRBD1,TRBV10-3,-,TRBJ1-6,TGTGCCATCAGTGAGGATGACAGGGGTAATCCCCTCCACTTT,CAISEDDRGNPLHF
TRBD2,TRBV7-2,-,TRBJ2-3,TGTGCCAGCAGCTTAAGCGGGACCTTCACAGATACGCAGTATTTT,CASSLSGTFTDTQYF
TRBD1,TRBV7-8,-,TRBJ1-1,TGTGCCAGCAGCTTAACAGGGGGCACTGAAGCTTTCTTT,CASSLTGGTEAFF
TRBD2,TRBV30,-,TRBJ2-1,TGTGCCTGGAGTAGACGGACTAGCGGGAGGGTGACGGATGAGCAGTTCTTC,CAWSRRTSGRVTDEQFF
TRBD2,TRBV5-5,-,TRBJ2-1,TGTGCCAGCAGCTTACTACCGGGACTAGCGGATGAGCAGTTCTTC,CASSLLPGLADEQFF
TRBD1,TRBV5-1,-,TRBJ1-1,TGCGCCAGCAGCTTACAGGGGAAGAACACTGAAGCTTTCTTT,CASSLQGKNTEAFF
-,TRBV2,-,TRBJ1-5,TGTGCCAGCAGTGTTGGGGGGGTGAATCAGCCCCAGCATTTT,CASSVGGVNQPQHF
-,TRBV18,-,TRBJ2-1,TGTGCCAGCTCAGTCGGTGGAGGTTCCTACAATGAGCAGTTCTTC,CASSVGGGSYNEQFF
TRBD1,TRBV7-9,-,TRBJ1-2,TGTGCCAGCAGCTTAGACAGGGGGACCTATGGCTACACCTTC,CASSLDRGTYGYTF
-,TRBV11-2,-,TRBJ2-7,TGTGCCAGCAGCTTCCAGTACGAGCAGTACTTC,CASSFQYEQYF
-,TRBV6-6,few,TRBJ2-7,TGTGCCAGCTCCCCAGAAGACGAGCAGTACTTC,CASSPEDEQYF
-,TRBV11-2,-,TRBJ2-4,TGTGCCAGCAGCTTGGGCCAGGGAAACATTCAGTACTTC,CASSLGQGNIQYF
-,TRBV4-3,-,TRBJ1-4,TGCGCCAGCAGCCAGGACACTATAGCTAATGAAAAACTGTTTTTT,CASSQDTIANEKLFF
-,TRBV4-1,-,TRBJ2-1,TGCGCCAGCAGCCAAGCTCCGGGACTGGGAAACAATGAGCAGTTCTTC,CASSQAPGLGNNEQFF
-,TRBV7-9,-,TRBJ1-3,TGTGCCAGCAGCCCCCCAGGGTCAGGGAATGGAGATTGGAGAAACACCATATATTTT,CASSPPGSGNGDWRNTIYF
-,TRBV7-3,-,TRBJ2-1,TGTGCCAGCAGCTCCTACTCCGGGGGTGAGCAGTTCTTC,CASSSYSGGEQFF
TRBD2,TRBV2,-,TRBJ2-1,TGTGCCAGCAGTGCGACTAGCGGATCCTACAATGAGCAGTTCTTC,CASSATSGSYNEQFF
TRBD1,TRBV6-1,few,TRBJ2-7,TGTGCCAGCAGTGAAGGGACAGGGGGCTCCTACGAGCAGTACTTC,CASSEGTGGSYEQYF
TRBD2,TRBV7-9,-,TRBJ2-3,TGTGCCAGCAGCTGGCCCATGGGACTAGCGGGGGACGCAGATACGCAGTATTTT,CASSWPMGLAGDADTQYF
-,TRBV9,-,TRBJ2-5,TGTGCCAGCAGCGTCGGACTACTGAGTGGGGAGACCCAGTACTTC,CASSVGLLSGETQYF
-,TRBV28,-,TRBJ1-1,TGTGCCAGCATGGGGCAGATGAACACTGAAGCTTTCTTT,CASMGQMNTEAFF
TRBD1,TRBV30,few,TRBJ1-2,TGTGCCGGGACAGCCCGAACGCATAGCAACTATGGCTACACCTTC,CAGTARTHSNYGYTF
TRBD1,TRBV19,-,TRBJ2-3,TGTGCCAGTAGCCCCGACAGGGCGCGGACAGATACGCAGTATTTT,CASSPDRARTDTQYF
-,TRBV18,once,TRBJ1-2,TGTGCCAGCTCGCCGGACAAAGGCTATGGCTACACCTTC,CASSPDKGYGYTF
-,TRBV30,-,TRBJ2-7,TGTGCCTGGAGTGTCACAGGGAACGAGCAGTACTTC,CAWSVTGNEQYF
-,TRBV7-2,few,TRBJ2-7,TGTGCCAGCAGCTTAAGACAGGCCCCCTACGAGCAGTACTTC,CASSLRQAPYEQYF
TRBD2,TRBV6-4,-,TRBJ2-7,TGTGCCAGCACAGGGCGGGAGGGCTTGACCTACGAGCAGTACTTC,CASTGREGLTYEQYF
-,TRBV11-2,-,TRBJ1-2,TGTGCCAGCAGCTTAGAGATCGGTGACTATGGCTACACCTTC,CASSLEIGDYGYTF
TRBD2,TRBV7-2,-,TRBJ2-7,TGTGCCAGCAGCTACCGGACTAGCGGGAGCGACGAGCAGTACTTC,CASSYRTSGSDEQYF
-,TRBV9,-,TRBJ1-3,TGTGCCAGCAGCGTCGGGGTCGGGGAGTCTGGAAACACCATATATTTT,CASSVGVGESGNTIYF
TRBD2,TRBV28,-,TRBJ2-7,TGTGCCAGCAGTTTGAGCGGGGGGGCGTTCGAGCAGTACTTC,CASSLSGGAFEQYF
-,TRBV5-1,-,TRBJ1-5,TGCGCCAGCAGCTTGGAGCCGCGTCAGCCCCAGCATTTT,CASSLEPRQPQHF
TRBD1,TRBV10-3,-,TRBJ1-1,TGTGCCATCAGTGATGGGGGACAGCTTGGGTTCACTGAAGCTTTCTTT,CAISDGGQLGFTEAFF
-,TRBV18,-,TRBJ1-2,TGTGCCAGCTCACCACCGACAGGAGAAGGCTATGGCTACACCTTC,CASSPPTGEGYGYTF
-,TRBV5-1,-,TRBJ1-2,TGCGCCAGCAGCCCCGACAGTAATGGCTACACCTTC,CASSPDSNGYTF
TRBD2,TRBV7-2,-,TRBJ2-5,TGTGCCAGCAGCTCGACCATTCTAGCGGGACGCAGAAAGACCCAGTACTTC,CASSSTILAGRRKTQYF
-,TRBV2,few,TRBJ1-5,TGTGCCAGCATGGCGGAGGCACTTCAGCCCCAGCATTTT,CASMAEALQPQHF
TRBD1,TRBV28,-,TRBJ2-7,TGTGCCAGCATCCTGGGGGACAGGGAGTACTTC,CASILGDREYF
TRBD1,TRBV5-6,-,TRBJ2-5,TGTGCCAGCAGCTTGTTCGGGCAGGGGGCTTGGGAGACCCAGTACTTC,CASSLFGQGAWETQYF
-,TRBV5-1,few,TRBJ1-3,TGCGCCAGCAGCTTGGCCTTTCGGGACACCATATATTTT,CASSLAFRDTIYF
-,TRBV11-2,-,TRBJ2-5,TGTGCCAGCAGCCAGGGACTTACGGGGGACCAAGAGACCCAGTACTTC,CASSQGLTGDQETQYF
TRBD2,TRBV5-1,-,TRBJ2-7,TGCGCCAGCAGCTTGGGGGCTAGCGGGTCCGCCGGCGAGCAGTACTTC,CASSLGASGSAGEQYF
-,TRBV29-1,-,TRBJ2-6,TGCAGCGTTTCCGGGGCTGGGGCCAACGTCCTGACTTTC,CSVSGAGANVLTF
TRBD2,TRBV5-1,-,TRBJ2-5,TGCGCCAGCAGCCGTCTGACTAGCGGGGGGTCCCCGGCATTCCAAGAGACCCAGTACTTC,CASSRLTSGGSPAFQETQYF